These T cell receptor beta chains were read from a single sample in a study of blood T cell repertoires in COVID-19. TCRdb's table, derived via immunoSEQ multiplex PCR, lists solely in-frame clones and lacks some. The repertoire consists of just over 150,000 clones, with 90% to 95% occurring once and the leading ten covering 3.5% to 5%. Sequencing input: peripheral blood. The receptor source for this set is a woman aged 50 to 60 with acute or convalescent COVID-19. Each CDR3 is given with its conserved first and last residue. A D gene is named only where the DNA matches it firmly. Size is omitted from some rows. Given values are once, few, many or a class for expanded clones.

d_call: NA; v_call: TRBV5-1; j_call: TRBJ2-7; clone_size: NA; cdr3_aa: CASSRLERMEQYF; cdr3_nt: TGCGCCAGCAGCCGACTGGAGAGAATGGAGCAGTACTTC
d_call: TRBD2; v_call: TRBV2; j_call: TRBJ2-1; clone_size: NA; cdr3_aa: CASSRLAGGPYVEQFF; cdr3_nt: TGTGCCAGCAGCCGACTAGCGGGAGGGCCTTACGTTGAGCAGTTCTTC
d_call: NA; v_call: TRBV2; j_call: TRBJ2-1; clone_size: NA; cdr3_aa: CASRWGVYNEQFF; cdr3_nt: TGTGCCAGCAGGTGGGGGGTCTACAATGAGCAGTTCTTC
d_call: NA; v_call: TRBV10-3; j_call: TRBJ1-4; clone_size: NA; cdr3_aa: CATRDNLFGEKLFF; cdr3_nt: TGTGCCACCAGGGACAACCTATTTGGGGAAAAACTGTTTTTT
d_call: NA; v_call: TRBV24-1; j_call: TRBJ2-5; clone_size: NA; cdr3_aa: CATSDRGTPVAETQYF; cdr3_nt: TGTGCCACCAGTGACCGAGGGACTCCCGTAGCAGAGACCCAGTACTTC
d_call: NA; v_call: TRBV19; j_call: TRBJ1-6; clone_size: NA; cdr3_aa: CASTGTTSGLLHF; cdr3_nt: TGTGCCAGCACAGGGACAACATCGGGGCTACTCCACTTT
d_call: TRBD1; v_call: TRBV28; j_call: TRBJ1-2; clone_size: NA; cdr3_aa: CASSQGTGGNYGYTF; cdr3_nt: TGTGCCAGCAGCCAAGGGACAGGGGGCAACTATGGCTACACCTTC
d_call: NA; v_call: TRBV12-5; j_call: TRBJ2-1; clone_size: NA; cdr3_aa: CASGLVRLPTGPTSNEQFF; cdr3_nt: TGTGCTAGTGGTTTGGTACGACTCCCGACAGGCCCGACCTCCAATGAGCAGTTCTTC
d_call: TRBD1; v_call: TRBV27; j_call: TRBJ1-3; clone_size: NA; cdr3_aa: CASRKQGSGNTIYF; cdr3_nt: TGTGCCAGCAGAAAACAGGGGTCTGGAAACACCATATATTTT
d_call: TRBD1; v_call: TRBV4-1; j_call: TRBJ1-2; clone_size: NA; cdr3_aa: CASSQVGGQIGYGYTF; cdr3_nt: TGCGCCAGCAGCCAAGTTGGGGGACAGATAGGATATGGCTACACCTTC
d_call: TRBD1; v_call: TRBV9; j_call: TRBJ2-7; clone_size: NA; cdr3_aa: CASSVGAGDRGQGQYF; cdr3_nt: TGTGCCAGCAGCGTAGGTGCAGGGGACAGGGGGCAAGGGCAGTACTTC
d_call: TRBD1; v_call: TRBV28; j_call: TRBJ1-2; clone_size: NA; cdr3_aa: CASSPHSGDRVDGYTF; cdr3_nt: TGTGCCAGCAGTCCCCATAGCGGGGACAGGGTGGATGGCTACACCTTC
d_call: NA; v_call: TRBV19; j_call: TRBJ1-5; clone_size: NA; cdr3_aa: CASRRQGISNQPQHF; cdr3_nt: TGTGCCAGTAGGAGGCAGGGAATTAGCAATCAGCCCCAGCATTTT
d_call: TRBD1; v_call: TRBV15; j_call: TRBJ1-2; clone_size: NA; cdr3_aa: CATSRPLRDRNNYGYTF; cdr3_nt: TGTGCCACCAGCAGACCTCTCCGGGACAGGAATAACTATGGCTACACCTTC
d_call: NA; v_call: TRBV5-6; j_call: TRBJ2-1; clone_size: NA; cdr3_aa: CASSFLSGNEQFF; cdr3_nt: TGTGCCAGCAGCTTCCTATCAGGGAATGAGCAGTTCTTC
d_call: TRBD1; v_call: TRBV19; j_call: TRBJ1-5; clone_size: NA; cdr3_aa: CASSITQGILRRSNQPQHF; cdr3_nt: TGTGCCAGTAGTATCACACAGGGGATATTAAGAAGGAGCAATCAGCCCCAGCATTTT
d_call: TRBD1; v_call: TRBV5-4; j_call: TRBJ2-4; clone_size: NA; cdr3_aa: CASSPGTVKNIQYF; cdr3_nt: TGTGCCAGCAGCCCAGGGACAGTCAAAAACATTCAGTACTTC
d_call: NA; v_call: TRBV5-5; j_call: TRBJ2-5; clone_size: NA; cdr3_aa: CASSLGQAAETQYF; cdr3_nt: TGTGCCAGCAGCTTGGGACAGGCCGCTGAGACCCAGTACTTC
d_call: NA; v_call: TRBV9; j_call: TRBJ1-2; clone_size: NA; cdr3_aa: CASSKVGANGYTF; cdr3_nt: TGTGCCAGCAGTAAAGTAGGGGCCAACGGCTACACCTTC
d_call: NA; v_call: TRBV29-1; j_call: TRBJ2-6; clone_size: NA; cdr3_aa: CSVESLGVGANVLTF; cdr3_nt: TGCAGCGTTGAATCATTGGGAGTTGGGGCCAACGTCCTGACTTTC
d_call: NA; v_call: TRBV19; j_call: TRBJ2-1; clone_size: once; cdr3_aa: CASTPPRGTSYNEQFF; cdr3_nt: TGTGCCAGTACCCCTCCCCGGGGAACCTCCTACAATGAGCAGTTCTTC
d_call: NA; v_call: TRBV5-4; j_call: TRBJ2-7; clone_size: once; cdr3_aa: CASSLDGAGTYEQYF; cdr3_nt: TGTGCCAGCAGCTTGGATGGGGCAGGGACCTACGAGCAGTACTTC
d_call: TRBD1; v_call: TRBV2; j_call: TRBJ2-3; clone_size: NA; cdr3_aa: CASRDRDLTDTQYF; cdr3_nt: TGTGCCAGCAGGGACAGGGACCTCACAGATACGCAGTATTTT
d_call: TRBD1; v_call: TRBV6-1; j_call: TRBJ2-7; clone_size: NA; cdr3_aa: CASSEGQGGEQYF; cdr3_nt: TGTGCCAGCAGTGAGGGACAGGGTGGCGAGCAGTACTTC
d_call: TRBD2; v_call: TRBV3-1/TRBV3-2; j_call: TRBJ2-1; clone_size: NA; cdr3_aa: CASSVLAGGGNEQFF; cdr3_nt: TGTGCCAGCAGCGTATTAGCGGGAGGGGGAAATGAGCAGTTCTTC
d_call: TRBD1; v_call: TRBV28; j_call: TRBJ1-1; clone_size: NA; cdr3_aa: CASSSLTGVNTEAFF; cdr3_nt: TGTGCCAGCAGTTCTTTGACAGGGGTAAACACTGAAGCTTTCTTT
d_call: NA; v_call: TRBV5-1; j_call: TRBJ1-6; clone_size: NA; cdr3_aa: CASSTGDNSPLHF; cdr3_nt: TGCGCCAGCAGCACCGGAGATAATTCACCCCTCCACTTT
d_call: NA; v_call: TRBV30; j_call: TRBJ1-1; clone_size: NA; cdr3_aa: CAWSVGLSGTEAFF; cdr3_nt: TGTGCCTGGAGTGTAGGTCTGTCGGGGACTGAAGCTTTCTTT
d_call: TRBD1; v_call: TRBV5-1; j_call: TRBJ2-1; clone_size: once; cdr3_aa: CASSLEGQGARNEQFF; cdr3_nt: TGCGCCAGCAGCTTGGAGGGGCAGGGGGCTAGGAATGAGCAGTTCTTC
d_call: TRBD2; v_call: TRBV4-3; j_call: TRBJ2-1; clone_size: NA; cdr3_aa: CASSQSGTSSYNEQFF; cdr3_nt: TGCGCCAGCAGCCAATCCGGGACTAGCTCCTACAATGAGCAGTTCTTC
d_call: NA; v_call: TRBV6-5; j_call: TRBJ2-1; clone_size: NA; cdr3_aa: CASRRGGEQFF; cdr3_nt: TGTGCCAGCAGAAGAGGGGGTGAGCAGTTCTTC
d_call: NA; v_call: TRBV5-8; j_call: TRBJ1-2; clone_size: NA; cdr3_aa: CASSWAYGYTF; cdr3_nt: TGTGCCAGCAGCTGGGCCTATGGCTACACCTTC
d_call: NA; v_call: TRBV3-1/TRBV3-2; j_call: TRBJ1-2; clone_size: NA; cdr3_aa: CASSVDSTGGYTF; cdr3_nt: TGTGCCAGCAGCGTTGATTCCACAGGTGGCTACACCTTC